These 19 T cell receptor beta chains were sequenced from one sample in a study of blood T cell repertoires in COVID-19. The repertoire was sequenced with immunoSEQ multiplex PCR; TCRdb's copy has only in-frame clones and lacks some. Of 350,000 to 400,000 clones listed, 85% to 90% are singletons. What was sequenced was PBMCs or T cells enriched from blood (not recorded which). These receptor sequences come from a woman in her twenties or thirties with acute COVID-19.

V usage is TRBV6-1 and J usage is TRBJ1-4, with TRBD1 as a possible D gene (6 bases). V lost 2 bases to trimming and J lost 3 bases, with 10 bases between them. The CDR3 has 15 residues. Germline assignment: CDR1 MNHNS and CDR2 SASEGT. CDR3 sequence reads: CASSEYGQPNEKLFF. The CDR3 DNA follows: TGTGCCAGCAGTGAATACGGACAGCCTAATGAAAAACTGTTTTTT.

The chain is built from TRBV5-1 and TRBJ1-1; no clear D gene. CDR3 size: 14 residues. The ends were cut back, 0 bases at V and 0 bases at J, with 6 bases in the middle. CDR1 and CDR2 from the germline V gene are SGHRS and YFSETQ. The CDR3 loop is CASSLELMNTEAFF. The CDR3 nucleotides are TGCGCCAGCAGCTTGGAACTAATGAACACTGAAGCTTTCTTT.

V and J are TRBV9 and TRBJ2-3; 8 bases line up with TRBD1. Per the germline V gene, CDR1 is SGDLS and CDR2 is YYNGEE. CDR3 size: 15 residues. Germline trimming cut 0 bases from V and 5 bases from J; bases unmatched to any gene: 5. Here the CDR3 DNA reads TGTGCCAGCAGCGTAGCTGGCAGGGGGCGAGATACGCAGTATTTT. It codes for CASSVAGRGRDTQYF. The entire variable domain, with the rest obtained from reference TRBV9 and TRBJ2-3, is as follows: DSGVTQTPKHLITATGQRVTLRCSPRSGDLSVYWYQQSLDQGLQFLIQYYNGEERAKGNILERFSAQQFPDLHSELNLSSLELGDSALYFCASSVAGRGRDTQYFGPGTRLTVL.

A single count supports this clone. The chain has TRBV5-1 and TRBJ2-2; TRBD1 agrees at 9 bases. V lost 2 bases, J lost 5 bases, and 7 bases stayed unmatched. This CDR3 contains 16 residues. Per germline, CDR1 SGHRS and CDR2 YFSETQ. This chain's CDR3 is CASSLLRTGATGELFF. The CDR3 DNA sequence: TGCGCCAGCAGCTTACTAAGGACAGGGGCGACCGGGGAGCTGTTTTTT.

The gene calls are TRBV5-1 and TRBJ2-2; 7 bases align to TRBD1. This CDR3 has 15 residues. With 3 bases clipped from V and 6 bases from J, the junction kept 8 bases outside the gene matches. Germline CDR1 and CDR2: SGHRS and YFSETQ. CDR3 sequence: CASSSGDSLAGELFF. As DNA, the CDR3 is TGCGCCAGCAGCTCAGGGGACAGCCTGGCCGGGGAGCTGTTTTTT. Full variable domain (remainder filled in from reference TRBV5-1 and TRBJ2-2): KAGVTQTPRYLIKTRGQQVTLSCSPISGHRSVSWYQQTPGQGLQFLFEYFSETQRNKGNFPGRFSGRQFSNSRSEMNVSTLELGDSALYLCASSSGDSLAGELFFGEGSRLTVL.

CDR3 in amino acids: CASSRTGYIGSGEKLFF. The CDR3 region has the DNA TGTGCCAGCAGTCGAACAGGGTATATCGGCTCCGGTGAAAAACTGTTTTTT. The chain uses TRBV27 and TRBJ1-4, with D tentatively TRBD1 (6 bases). CDR1 and CDR2 from the germline V gene are MNHEY and SMNVEV (reference sequence). V shed 5 bases and J shed 7 bases, with 23 bases lying between them. CDR3 length equals 17 residues.

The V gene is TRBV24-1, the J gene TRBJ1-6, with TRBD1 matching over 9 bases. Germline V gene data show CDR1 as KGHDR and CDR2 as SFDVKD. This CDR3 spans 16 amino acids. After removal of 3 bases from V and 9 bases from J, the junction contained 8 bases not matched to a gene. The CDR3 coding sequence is TGTGCCACCAGTGATCAAAGGACAGGGGATGCTTCACCCCTCCACTTT. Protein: CATSDQRTGDASPLHF.

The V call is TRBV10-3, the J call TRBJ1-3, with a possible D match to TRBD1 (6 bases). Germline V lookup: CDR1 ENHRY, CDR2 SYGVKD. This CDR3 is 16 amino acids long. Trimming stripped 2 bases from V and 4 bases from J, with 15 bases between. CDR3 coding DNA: TGTGCCATCAGTGAGGGCCTGGGGGCTAAAGGAAACACCATATATTTT. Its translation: CAISEGLGAKGNTIYF.

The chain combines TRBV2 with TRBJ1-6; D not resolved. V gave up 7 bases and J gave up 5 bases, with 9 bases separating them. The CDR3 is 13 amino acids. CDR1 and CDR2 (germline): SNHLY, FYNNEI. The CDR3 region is CASTGDHNSPLHF. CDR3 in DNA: TGTGCCAGCACCGGGGATCATAATTCACCCCTCCACTTT.

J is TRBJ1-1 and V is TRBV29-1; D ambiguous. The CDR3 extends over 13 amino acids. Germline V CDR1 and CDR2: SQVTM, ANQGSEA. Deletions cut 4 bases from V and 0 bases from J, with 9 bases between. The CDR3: CSVVSDLNTEAFF. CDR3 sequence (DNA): TGCAGCGTTGTTAGCGACTTGAACACTGAAGCTTTCTTT.

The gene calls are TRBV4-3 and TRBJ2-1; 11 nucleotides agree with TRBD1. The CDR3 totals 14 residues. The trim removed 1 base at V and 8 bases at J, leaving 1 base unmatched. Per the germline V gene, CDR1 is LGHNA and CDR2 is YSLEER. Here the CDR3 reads CASSQGGQGDEQFF. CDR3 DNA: TGCGCCAGCAGCCAAGGGGGACAGGGGGATGAGCAGTTCTTC.

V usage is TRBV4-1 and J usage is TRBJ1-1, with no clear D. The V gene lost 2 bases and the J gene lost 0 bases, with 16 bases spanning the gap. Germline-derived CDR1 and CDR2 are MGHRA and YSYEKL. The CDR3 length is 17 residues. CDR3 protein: CASSQNTRNGMNTEAFF. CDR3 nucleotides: TGCGCCAGCAGCCAAAATACGAGGAACGGTATGAACACTGAAGCTTTCTTT.

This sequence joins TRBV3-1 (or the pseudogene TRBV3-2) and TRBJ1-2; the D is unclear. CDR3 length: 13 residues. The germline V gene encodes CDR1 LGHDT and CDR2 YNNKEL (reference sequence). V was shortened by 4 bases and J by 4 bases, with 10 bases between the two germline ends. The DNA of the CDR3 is TGTGCCAGCAGCCGAACTTCTCTCTATGGCTACACCTTC. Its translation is CASSRTSLYGYTF.

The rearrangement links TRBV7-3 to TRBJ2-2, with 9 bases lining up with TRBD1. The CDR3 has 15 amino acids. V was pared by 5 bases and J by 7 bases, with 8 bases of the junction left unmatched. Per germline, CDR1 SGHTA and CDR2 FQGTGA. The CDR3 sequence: CASSPTGQGVGELFF. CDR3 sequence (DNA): TGTGCCAGCAGCCCCACGGGACAGGGAGTCGGGGAGCTGTTTTTT.

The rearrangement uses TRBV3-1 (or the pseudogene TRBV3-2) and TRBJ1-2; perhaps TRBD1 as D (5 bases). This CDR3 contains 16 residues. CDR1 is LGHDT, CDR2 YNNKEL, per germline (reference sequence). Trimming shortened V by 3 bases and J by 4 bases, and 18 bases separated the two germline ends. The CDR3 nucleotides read TGTGCCAGCAGCCAGGTCTCCGGGACTGACGTCTATGGCTACACCTTC. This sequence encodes CASSQVSGTDVYGYTF.

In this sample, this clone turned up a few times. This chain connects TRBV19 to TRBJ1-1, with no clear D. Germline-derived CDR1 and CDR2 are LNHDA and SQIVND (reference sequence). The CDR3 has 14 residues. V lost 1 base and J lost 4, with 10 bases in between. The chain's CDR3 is CASSIGNRITEAFF. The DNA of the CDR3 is TGTGCCAGTAGTATAGGAAACAGAATCACTGAAGCTTTCTTT.

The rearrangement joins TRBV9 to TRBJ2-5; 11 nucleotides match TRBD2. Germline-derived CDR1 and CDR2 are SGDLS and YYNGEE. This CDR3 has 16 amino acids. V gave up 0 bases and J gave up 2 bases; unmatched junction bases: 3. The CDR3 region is CASSVVPSGGQETQYF. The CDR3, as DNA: TGTGCCAGCAGCGTAGTGCCTAGCGGGGGGCAAGAGACCCAGTACTTC.

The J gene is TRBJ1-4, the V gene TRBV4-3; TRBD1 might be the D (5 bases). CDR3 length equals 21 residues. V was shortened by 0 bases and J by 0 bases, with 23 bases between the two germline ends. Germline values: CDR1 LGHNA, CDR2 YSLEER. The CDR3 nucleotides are TGCGCCAGCAGCCAAGATGGCGGGGGGTTAGGCCCATCCCCAACTAATGAAAAACTGTTTTTT. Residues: CASSQDGGGLGPSPTNEKLFF.

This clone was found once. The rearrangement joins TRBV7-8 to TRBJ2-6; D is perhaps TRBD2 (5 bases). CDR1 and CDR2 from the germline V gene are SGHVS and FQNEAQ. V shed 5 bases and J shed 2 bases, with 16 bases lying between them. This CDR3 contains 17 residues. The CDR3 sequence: CASSPRTDLAGANVLTF. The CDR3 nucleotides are TGTGCCAGCAGCCCTAGGACGGACTTGGCTGGGGCCAACGTCCTGACTTTC.